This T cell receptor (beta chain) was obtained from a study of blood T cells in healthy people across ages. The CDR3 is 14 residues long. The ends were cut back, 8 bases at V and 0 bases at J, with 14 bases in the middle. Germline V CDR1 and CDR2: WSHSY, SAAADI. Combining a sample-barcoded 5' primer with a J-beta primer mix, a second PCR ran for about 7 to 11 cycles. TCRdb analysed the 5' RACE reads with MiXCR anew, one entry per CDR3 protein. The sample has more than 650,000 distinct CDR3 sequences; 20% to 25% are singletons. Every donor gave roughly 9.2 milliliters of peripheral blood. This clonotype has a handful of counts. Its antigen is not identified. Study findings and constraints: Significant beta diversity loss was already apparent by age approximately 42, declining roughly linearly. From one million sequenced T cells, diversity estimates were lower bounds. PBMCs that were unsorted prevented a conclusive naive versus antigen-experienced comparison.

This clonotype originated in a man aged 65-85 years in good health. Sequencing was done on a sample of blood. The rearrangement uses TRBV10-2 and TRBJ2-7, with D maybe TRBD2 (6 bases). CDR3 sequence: CASRRQTSSYEQYF. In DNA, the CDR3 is TGCGCCAGCCGACGACAGACTAGCTCCTACGAGCAGTACTTC.